The TCR beta chain described here comes from a study of blood T cell repertoires in COVID-19 (dated by TCRdb to 2019 to 2021). Concerning the study at large: Samples from collaborators originated in the United States, Italy and Spain and spanned both the acute and convalescent phases of COVID-19. The sample metadata nearly always contained a de-identified subject ID, COVID-19 status, age in years and sex. A freely available public database, intended as a resource for researchers studying the immune response to SARS-CoV-2, is where the repertoires were released. The prospective study material was composed of cDNA or gDNA derived from T cells, B-cell-depleted T cells, or PBMCs. Where available, HLA class I and class II types were taken from metadata supplied by the sample provider and were not determined by assay-based typing. Deeply sampled blood TCRbeta repertoires from subjects exposed to, actively infected with, or recovered from COVID-19 were included in the dataset. The samples were drawn from the first 160 participants of the ongoing ImmuneRACE study and from 1,254 subjects provided by 6 global collaborators. Findings and caveats that apply to the study as a whole: How much clinical and demographic metadata was included differed by source and by participant, and the metadata was provided uncurated.

One collaborating source in Seattle enrolled patients while the patients were actively infected and followed the patients over time throughout the course of disease. Whole blood was collected in K2EDTA tubes by collaborating institutions according to the institutions' own protocols. Collaborator samples were shipped for TCRbeta analysis as frozen whole blood, isolated PBMCs, or DNA extracted from either sample type. In regard to this clone: No cognate antigen has been identified for it. Per-nucleotide qualities are absent, and no much larger clonotype sits a single base away.

TCRbeta CDR3 regions were amplified from genomic DNA using the immunoSEQ Assay, a bias-controlled multiplex PCR. The authors' pipeline ran thus. Nucleated cell counts per sample were estimated from amplification of reference gene primers within the assay. Sequence reads were collapsed and filtered to measure the absolute abundance of every unique TCRbeta CDR3 rearrangement. Productive Simpson clonality was computed per sample as the square root of Simpson's diversity index over productive rearrangements. The table comes from immuneACCESS by way of TCRdb, which keeps in-frame sequences with V and J called. Part of the clones is missing from these tables; in studies checked, under half for an unresolved V gene and the rest for unknown reasons. The DNA gave D and trimming, while V, J and clone size come from that table. Across this sample there are under 95,000 clones, with 90% to 95% seen only once. In total, the top ten clones hold approximately 2.4% of the sample.

The CDR3 goes from the cysteine to the phenylalanine over 15 residues. The retained sequence is limited to the CDR3, 45 bases, with the frame set at the first base. V is reduced by 1 base and J by 1 base, leaving a spacing of 10 bases between them. Per the germline V gene (reference sequence), LNHDA is the CDR1 and SQIVND is the CDR2. Sequencing was carried out using peripheral blood. In this chain, TRBV19 is recombined with TRBJ2-5, with a weak D call of TRBD1 (5 bases match). The clonotype was recovered from a man aged 50 or older with COVID-19, enrolled during active disease. The CDR3 region has the sequence CASSIGTSLQETQYF. The DNA sequence is as follows: TGTGCCAGTAGTATAGGGACAAGCCTCCAAGAGACCCAGTACTTC.